These 23 T cell receptor beta chains came from one sample sequenced in a study of blood T cell repertoires in COVID-19. Using immunoSEQ multiplex PCR, the repertoire was profiled, and TCRdb retains in-frame clones only, with some absent. The sample holds some 270,000 clones, around nine tenths seen once. Sequencing input: PBMCs or T cells enriched from blood (not recorded which). Receptors originate from a woman in her 40s who had been exposed to COVID-19.

This clone was observed a single time. The chain uses TRBV24-1 and TRBJ2-2; 8 nucleotides align to TRBD1. Germline loops: CDR1 KGHDR, CDR2 SFDVKD. Germline trimming cut 4 bases from V and 1 base from J; bases unmatched to any gene: 4. This CDR3 contains 16 residues. The CDR3 protein is CATSDRTGLNTGELFF. The CDR3 region has the DNA TGTGCCACCAGTGACCGGACAGGGCTGAACACCGGGGAGCTGTTTTTT.

The genes are TRBV6-5 and TRBJ2-1; 10 bases agree with TRBD2. Germline-derived CDR1 and CDR2 are MNHEY and SVGAGI. J gave up 9 bases and V 6 bases, and 11 bases lay outside the gene matches. There are 15 residues in the CDR3. CDR3 loop: CASRPGVAGGSEQFF. The CDR3 DNA sequence: TGTGCCAGCAGACCCGGGGTAGCGGGAGGTAGTGAGCAGTTCTTC.

The chain joins TRBV5-8 to TRBJ1-4, with D perhaps matching TRBD1 (6 bases). The V and J ends lost 2 bases and 7 bases respectively, with 9 bases between them. The germline V gene has CDR1 SGHTS and CDR2 YDEGEE. This CDR3 contains 13 residues. The CDR3 coding sequence is TGTGCCAGCAGCTTAAGAGGGGGTGAAAAACTGTTTTTT. This encodes CASSLRGGEKLFF.

V gene TRBV7-9 combines with J gene TRBJ1-2; 8 positions match TRBD1. CDR1 SEHNR and CDR2 FQNEAQ come from the germline V gene (reference sequence). After removal of 4 bases from V and 4 bases from J, the junction contained 5 bases not matched to a gene. The CDR3 extends over 14 amino acids. CDR3 coding DNA: TGTGCCAGCAGCTCTTCCGGGACAGGCTATGGCTACACCTTC. Protein sequence: CASSSSGTGYGYTF.

A few counts support this clone. The V and J genes are TRBV28 and TRBJ1-6; tentatively, D is TRBD1 (6 bases). Germline assignment: CDR1 MDHEN and CDR2 SYDVKM. Trimming stripped 6 bases from V and 10 bases from J, with 13 bases between. The CDR3 totals 13 residues. The chain's CDR3 is CASRDPGVSPLHF. The CDR3 nucleotides are TGTGCCAGCAGAGACCCAGGGGTATCACCCCTCCACTTT.

The chain joins TRBV7-3 to TRBJ1-6; 7 bases align to TRBD1. V shed 0 bases, J shed 8 bases, and the junction held 4 bases outside the gene matches. Looked up from germline, CDR1 is SGHTA and CDR2 is FQGTGA. CDR3 length: 15 amino acids. The CDR3: CASSLTGGADSPLHF. Here the CDR3 DNA reads TGTGCCAGCAGCTTAACAGGGGGCGCAGATTCACCCCTCCACTTT.

This chain joins TRBV7-3 and TRBJ2-1, with 7 bases that match TRBD2. V lost 6 bases to trimming and J lost 4 bases; unmatched junction nucleotides: 9. Germline CDR1 is SGHTA and CDR2 is FQGTGA. The CDR3 spans 15 residues. The CDR3 loop is CASRFGLADYNEQFF. CDR3 in DNA: TGTGCCAGCAGGTTTGGGCTAGCGGATTACAATGAGCAGTTCTTC.

V gene TRBV5-4 combines with J gene TRBJ2-5; D may be TRBD1 (6 bases). V was cut by 3 bases and J by 2 bases, with 11 bases left in between. There are 14 residues in the CDR3. The germline V gene encodes CDR1 SGHNT and CDR2 YYREEE (reference sequence). The CDR3 spells CASSSGTFQETQYF. For the CDR3, the DNA is TGTGCCAGCAGCTCAGGGACATTTCAAGAGACCCAGTACTTC.

For the CDR3, the DNA is TGTGCCATCAGGGGGGACAGGGGGAACACTGAAGCTTTCTTT. This sequence encodes CAIRGDRGNTEAFF. The chain combines TRBV10-3 with TRBJ1-1, with 10 bases lining up with TRBD1. CDR1 and CDR2 (germline): ENHRY, SYGVKD. Losses at the gene ends were 6 bases for V and 1 base for J; bases not matched to a gene: 2. This CDR3 has 14 amino acids.

DNA of the CDR3: TGTGCCAGCAGCCCGACTTGGGGGGCCAACGTCCTGACTTTC. Amino acid sequence: CASSPTWGANVLTF. The chain uses TRBV5-8 and TRBJ2-6; D unclear. Germline values: CDR1 SGHTS, CDR2 YDEGEE. The CDR3 loop spans 14 amino acids. V gave up 4 bases and J gave up 4 bases, with 9 bases separating them.

The rearrangement joins TRBV24-1 to TRBJ2-1; 11 bases agree with TRBD2. The CDR3 has 15 amino acids. Germline CDR1 KGHDR, CDR2 SFDVKD. J was trimmed by 6 bases and V by 5 bases; bases with no gene match: 5. The DNA of the CDR3 is TGTGCCACCAGTGCCCGACTAGCGGGGACCAATGAGCAGTTCTTC. Protein: CATSARLAGTNEQFF.

The chain is built from TRBV30 and TRBJ1-2, with TRBD1 matching 7 bases. This CDR3 has 15 amino acids. Germline V gives CDR1 GTSNPN, CDR2 SVGIG (reference sequence). V shed 4 bases, J shed 4 bases, and the junction held 12 bases outside the gene matches. CDR3 sequence reads: CAWTSLTGSGYGYTF. The DNA for the CDR3 is TGTGCCTGGACCAGCTTGACAGGGTCGGGCTATGGCTACACCTTC.

The V call is TRBV4-2, the J call TRBJ2-3; 9 positions agree with TRBD2. CDR1 and CDR2 from the germline V gene are LGHNA and YNFKEQ. The CDR3 consists of 16 residues. With V trimmed by 0 bases and J by 8 bases, 9 bases remained unmatched. DNA for the CDR3: TGTGCCAGCAGCCAAGAATTAGCGGGAGTCCTAGGTACGCAGTATTTT. It encodes CASSQELAGVLGTQYF.

As concerns this clone: This specimen includes other DNA sequences encoding the same CDR3. This chain links TRBV9 with TRBJ1-3; D call uncertain. In germline, CDR1 is SGDLS, CDR2 YYNGEE. The CDR3 has 15 amino acids. V lost 0 bases and J 0 bases, leaving 7 bases between the germline ends. The CDR3 DNA sequence: TGTGCCAGCAGCGTAGGCAGGTCCTCTGGAAACACCATATATTTT. Its translation is CASSVGRSSGNTIYF.

This chain links TRBV6-5 with TRBJ1-1; TRBD1 might be the D (5 bases). V dropped 4 bases and J dropped 4 bases, with 13 bases sitting between them. The CDR3 has 14 amino acids. Germline V gene lookup returns CDR1 MNHEY and CDR2 SVGAGI. CDR3 region: CASSSRDWGTEAFF. The DNA for the CDR3 is TGTGCCAGCAGTTCCCGGGACTGGGGCACTGAAGCTTTCTTT.

The chain links TRBV27 to TRBJ2-6; 9 bases fit TRBD1. The CDR3 contains 17 residues. Germline trimming cut 5 bases from V and 2 bases from J; bases unmatched to any gene: 7. CDR1 MNHEY and CDR2 SMNVEV come from the germline V gene (reference sequence). The CDR3 region is CASSTRDRAPGANVLTF. CDR3 in DNA: TGTGCCAGCAGTACCCGGGACAGGGCCCCTGGGGCCAACGTCCTGACTTTC. The variable domain in full, completed from reference TRBV27 and TRBJ2-6, reads EAQVTQNPRYLITVTGKKLTVTCSQNMNHEYMSWYRQDPGLGLRQIYYSMNVEVTDKGDVPEGYKVSRKEKRNFPLILESPSPNQTSLYFCASSTRDRAPGANVLTFGAGSRLTVL.

The rearrangement uses TRBV12-3 or TRBV12-4 and TRBJ1-2, with a weak D call TRBD1 (5 bases). V was trimmed by 6 bases and J by 7 bases, leaving 15 bases between them. The CDR3 is 13 residues long. CDR3 bases: TGTGCCAGCAGCCTCGGGGGGGGAGGTGGCTACACCTTC. Its protein is CASSLGGGGGYTF.

The V call is TRBV6-5, the J call TRBJ1-5, with 9 bases matching TRBD1. The CDR3 has 15 residues. CDR1 is MNHEY, CDR2 SVGAGI, per germline. The junction had 10 bases not matched to a gene; V was cut back by 10 bases and J by 3 bases. The CDR3 reads CATRGQGRVNQPQHF. The DNA of the CDR3 is TGTGCCACTAGGGGACAGGGAAGAGTCAATCAGCCCCAGCATTTT.

This chain uses TRBV12-3 or TRBV12-4 with TRBJ1-6; D remains ambiguous. V lost 2 bases and J 7 bases, leaving 3 bases between the germline ends. The CDR3 runs to 12 residues. CDR3 DNA: TGTGCCAGCAGTTTACCGAATTCACCCCTCCACTTT. Amino acid sequence: CASSLPNSPLHF.

This clone was seen a single time. The chain recombines TRBV6-1 with TRBJ1-4, with 11 bases lining up with TRBD1. This CDR3 is 13 amino acids long. Trimming cost V 8 bases and J 8 bases; bases outside gene matches: 4. CDR1 and CDR2 (germline): MNHNS, SASEGT. The CDR3: CASGQGAREKLFF. CDR3 coding DNA: TGTGCCAGCGGACAGGGGGCGCGAGAAAAACTGTTTTTT.

This clone was detected once. The V call is TRBV28, the J call TRBJ1-1; D uncertain. V dropped 0 bases and J dropped 2 bases, with 13 bases sitting between them. This CDR3 contains 16 residues. Germline assignment: CDR1 MDHEN and CDR2 SYDVKM. For the CDR3, the DNA is TGTGCCAGCAGTTTATGGTGGCGGGGATCTAACACTGAAGCTTTCTTT. Protein product: CASSLWWRGSNTEAFF.

The sample holds one count of this clone. The chain employs TRBV3-1 (or the pseudogene TRBV3-2) and TRBJ1-1; no definite D call. This CDR3 has 19 residues. CDR1 and CDR2 (germline): LGHDT, YNNKEL (reference sequence). V was trimmed by 1 base and J by 4 bases, leaving 25 bases between them. CDR3 sequence (DNA): TGTGCCAGCAGCCAAGTAGCCCCCTGGGGTCCGGGCGGGAGCACTGAAGCTTTCTTT. Translated: CASSQVAPWGPGGSTEAFF.

J is TRBJ2-1 and V is TRBV5-1, with D perhaps TRBD1 (6 bases). CDR3 size: 17 residues. Trimming stripped 2 bases from V and 0 bases from J, with 15 bases between. Germline CDR1 and CDR2: SGHRS and YFSETQ. The CDR3 sequence is CASSFRTVRSSYNEQFF. The CDR3 coding sequence is TGCGCCAGCAGCTTTCGGACAGTCCGCAGCTCCTACAATGAGCAGTTCTTC.